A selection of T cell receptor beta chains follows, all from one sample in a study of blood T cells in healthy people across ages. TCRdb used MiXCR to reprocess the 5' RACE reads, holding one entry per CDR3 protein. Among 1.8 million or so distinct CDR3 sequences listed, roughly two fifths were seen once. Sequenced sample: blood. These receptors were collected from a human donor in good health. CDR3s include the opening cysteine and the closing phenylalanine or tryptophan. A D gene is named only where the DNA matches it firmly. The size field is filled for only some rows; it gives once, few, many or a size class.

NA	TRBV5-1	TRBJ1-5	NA	CASKSSPDSNQPQHF	TGCGCCAGCAAGAGTAGCCCGGATAGCAATCAGCCCCAGCATTTT
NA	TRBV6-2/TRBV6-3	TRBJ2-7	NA	CASEEGQDYEQCF	TGTGCCAGCGAAGAAGGACAGGACTACGAGCAGTGCTTC
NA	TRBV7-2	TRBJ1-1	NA	CASSLVSGRFTEAFF	TGTGCCAGCAGCTTAGTATCGGGGAGATTCACTGAAGCTTTCTTT
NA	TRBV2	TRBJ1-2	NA	CASSEGGGNTF	TGTGCCAGCAGTGAAGGTGGTGGCAACACCTTC
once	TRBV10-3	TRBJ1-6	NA	CAISSGAGSPLHF	TGTGCCATCAGCAGTGGCGCAGGGTCACCCCTCCACTTT
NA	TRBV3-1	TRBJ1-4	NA	CASSQTQAAFNEKLFF	TGTGCCAGCAGCCAAACCCAAGCAGCCTTTAATGAAAAACTGTTTTTT
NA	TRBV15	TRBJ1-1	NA	CATSTTGANTEAFF	TGTGCCACCAGCACGACAGGAGCTAACACTGAAGCTTTCTTT
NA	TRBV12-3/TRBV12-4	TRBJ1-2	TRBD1	CASSQGTGTGHGYTF	TGTGCCAGCAGCCAAGGGACAGGGACGGGCCATGGCTACACCTTC
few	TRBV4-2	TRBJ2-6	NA	CAGGSLSGANVLTF	TGTGCCGGCGGCTCACTCTCTGGGGCCAACGTCCTGACTTTC
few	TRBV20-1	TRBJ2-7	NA	CSARDRIGTYEQYF	TGCAGTGCTAGAGATCGAATCGGCACCTACGAGCAGTACTTC
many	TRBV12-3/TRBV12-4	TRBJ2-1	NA	CASSGGRARNEQFF	TGTGCCAGCAGCGGGGGACGGGCTCGTAATGAGCAGTTCTTC
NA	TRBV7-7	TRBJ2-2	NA	CASSPLSAGELFF	TGTGCCAGCAGCCCCCTGAGTGCCGGGGAGCTGTTTTTT
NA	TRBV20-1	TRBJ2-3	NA	CSAPLGARLGLRTDTQYF	TGCAGTGCCCCCCTCGGGGCCAGGCTCGGGCTACGCACAGATACGCAGTATTTT
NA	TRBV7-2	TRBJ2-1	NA	CASSLRSGSGEQFF	TGTGCCAGCAGCTTAAGATCAGGCTCGGGTGAGCAGTTCTTC
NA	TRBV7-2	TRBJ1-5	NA	CASSLEWPDQPQHF	TGTGCCAGCAGCTTAGAGTGGCCCGATCAGCCCCAGCATTTT
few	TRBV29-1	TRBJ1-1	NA	CSVGFGNTEAFF	TGCAGCGTCGGCTTTGGAAACACTGAAGCTTTCTTT
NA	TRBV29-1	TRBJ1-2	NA	CSVAREGGYTF	TGCAGCGTGGCCCGGGAGGGGGGCTACACCTTC
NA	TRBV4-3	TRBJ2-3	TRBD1	CASSQDFRDRQYF	TGCGCCAGCAGCCAAGATTTTCGGGACAGGCAGTATTTT
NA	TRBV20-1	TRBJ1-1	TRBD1	CSARDPSRGQGLTEAFF	TGCAGTGCTAGAGATCCTAGCAGGGGACAGGGGTTGACTGAAGCTTTCTTT
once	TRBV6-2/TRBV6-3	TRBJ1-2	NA	CASSNRQGGYTF	TGTGCCAGCAGTAACCGGCAGGGTGGCTACACCTTC
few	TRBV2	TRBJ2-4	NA	CASSENPGAKNIQYF	TGTGCCAGCAGTGAAAACCCAGGGGCCAAAAACATTCAGTACTTC
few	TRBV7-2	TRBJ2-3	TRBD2	CASSLETSGITDTQYF	TGTGCCAGCAGCTTGGAGACTAGCGGAATCACAGATACGCAGTATTTT
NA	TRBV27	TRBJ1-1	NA	CASSLLVGGTEAFF	TGTGCCAGCAGTTTATTAGTGGGTGGCACTGAAGCTTTCTTT
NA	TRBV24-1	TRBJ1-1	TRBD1	CATKGANTEAFF	TGTGCCACCAAGGGGGCGAACACTGAAGCTTTCTTT
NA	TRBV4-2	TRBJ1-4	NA	CASSQERYRPTGEKLFF	TGTGCCAGCAGCCAAGAACGGTACAGGCCAACGGGGGAAAAACTGTTTTTT
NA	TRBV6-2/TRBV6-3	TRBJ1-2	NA	CASSLKDGYTF	TGTGCCAGCAGTTTAAAGGATGGCTACACCTTC
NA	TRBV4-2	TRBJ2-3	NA	CASSPGGVVASTDTQYF	TGTGCCAGCAGCCCGGGCGGGGTAGTTGCTAGCACAGATACGCAGTATTTT
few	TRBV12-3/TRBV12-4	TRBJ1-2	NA	CASSNRARRGYTF	TGTGCCAGCAGTAACAGGGCGAGGCGAGGCTACACCTTC
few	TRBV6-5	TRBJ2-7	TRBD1	CASSYSGQKGYEQYF	TGTGCCAGCAGTTACTCGGGACAGAAAGGTTACGAGCAGTACTTC
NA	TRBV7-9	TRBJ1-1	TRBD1	CASSSAGTEINTEAFF	TGTGCCAGCAGCTCGGCCGGGACAGAAATTAACACTGAAGCTTTCTTT
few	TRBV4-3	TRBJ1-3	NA	CASSLGLVSAGNTIYF	TGCGCCAGCAGCTTAGGACTAGTAAGCGCTGGAAACACCATATATTTT
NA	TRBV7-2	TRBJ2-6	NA	CASSLARTPGANVLTF	TGTGCCAGCAGCTTAGCCCGCACACCCGGGGCCAACGTCCTGACTTTC
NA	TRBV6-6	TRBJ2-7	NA	CASSYGGRVAGEQYF	TGTGCCAGCAGTTACGGGGGCAGGGTAGCGGGCGAGCAGTACTTC
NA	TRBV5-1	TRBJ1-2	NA	CASSSQGGGDGYTF	TGCGCCAGCAGCTCCCAAGGGGGGGGAGATGGCTACACCTTC
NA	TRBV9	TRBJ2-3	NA	CASSARASTDTQYF	TGTGCCAGCAGCGCCCGGGCGAGCACAGATACGCAGTATTTT
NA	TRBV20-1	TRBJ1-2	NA	CSAPWAVGYGYTF	TGCAGTGCCCCATGGGCAGTCGGCTATGGCTACACCTTC
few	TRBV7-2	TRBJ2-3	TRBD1	CASSSRRDRVSVITDTQYF	TGTGCCAGCAGCTCGAGACGGGACAGGGTTAGCGTAATCACAGATACGCAGTATTTT
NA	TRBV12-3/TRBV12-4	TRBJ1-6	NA	CASSWRRGSPLHF	TGTGCCAGCAGTTGGAGACGTGGTTCACCCCTCCACTTT
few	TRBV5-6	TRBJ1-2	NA	CASSLGHRPSSYPYGYTF	TGTGCCAGCAGCCTAGGGCACAGGCCCTCATCTTACCCCTATGGCTACACCTTC
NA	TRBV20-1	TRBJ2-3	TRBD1	CSAPGTGGWDTQYF	TGCAGTGCCCCTGGGACAGGGGGGTGGGATACGCAGTATTTT